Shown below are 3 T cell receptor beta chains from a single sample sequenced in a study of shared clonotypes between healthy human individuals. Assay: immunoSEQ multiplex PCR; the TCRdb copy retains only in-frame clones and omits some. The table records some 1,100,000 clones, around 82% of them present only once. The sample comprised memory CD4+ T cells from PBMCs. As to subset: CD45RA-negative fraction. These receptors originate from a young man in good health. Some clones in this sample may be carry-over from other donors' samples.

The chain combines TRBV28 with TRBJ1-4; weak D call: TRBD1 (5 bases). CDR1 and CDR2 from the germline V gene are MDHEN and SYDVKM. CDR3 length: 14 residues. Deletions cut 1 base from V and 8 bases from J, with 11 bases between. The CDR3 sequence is CASSLFGGREKLFF. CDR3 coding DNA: TGTGCCAGCAGTTTATTTGGGGGACGGGAAAAACTGTTTTTT.

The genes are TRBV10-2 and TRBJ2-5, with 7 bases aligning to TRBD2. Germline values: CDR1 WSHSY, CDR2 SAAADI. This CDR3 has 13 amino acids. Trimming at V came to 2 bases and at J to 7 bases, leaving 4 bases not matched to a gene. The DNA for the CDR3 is TGCGCCAGCAGTGAGAGCGGGAAGAGGACCCAGTACTTC. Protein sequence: CASSESGKRTQYF.

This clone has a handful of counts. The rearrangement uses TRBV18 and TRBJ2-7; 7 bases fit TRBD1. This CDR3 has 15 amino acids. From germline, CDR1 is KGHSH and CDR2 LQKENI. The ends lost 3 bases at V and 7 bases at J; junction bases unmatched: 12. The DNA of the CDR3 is TGTGCCAGCTCACCTTCAGGGGGTCTCGTTTTAGAGCAGTACTTC. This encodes CASSPSGGLVLEQYF.